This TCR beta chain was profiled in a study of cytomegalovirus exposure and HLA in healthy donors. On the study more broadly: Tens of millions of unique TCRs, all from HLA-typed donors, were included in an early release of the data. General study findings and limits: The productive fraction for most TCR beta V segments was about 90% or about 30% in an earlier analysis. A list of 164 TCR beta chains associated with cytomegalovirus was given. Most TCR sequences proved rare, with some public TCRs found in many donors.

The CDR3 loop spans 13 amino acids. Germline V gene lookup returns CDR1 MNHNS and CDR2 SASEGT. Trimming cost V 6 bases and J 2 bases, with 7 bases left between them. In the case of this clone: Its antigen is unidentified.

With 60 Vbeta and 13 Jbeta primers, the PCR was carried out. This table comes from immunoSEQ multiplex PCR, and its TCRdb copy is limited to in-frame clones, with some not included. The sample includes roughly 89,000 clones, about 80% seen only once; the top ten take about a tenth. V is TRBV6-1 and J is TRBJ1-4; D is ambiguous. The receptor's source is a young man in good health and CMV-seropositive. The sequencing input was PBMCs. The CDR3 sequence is CASRRRTNEKLFF. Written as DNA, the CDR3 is TGTGCCAGCAGGCGGAGGACTAATGAAAAACTGTTTTTT.